The following is a T cell receptor beta chain sequence with its context. The antigen is unknown. Primers for the PCR totalled 60 Vbeta and 13 Jbeta. Here immunoSEQ multiplex PCR was the method, and the copy in TCRdb shows in-frame clones only, minus some. The sample has more than 100,000 clones; 60% to 75% are singletons. V was trimmed by 6 bases and J by 2 bases, leaving 13 bases between them. Germline V lookup: CDR1 LNHDA, CDR2 SQIVND (reference sequence). The CDR3 runs to 14 residues. This sample is drawn from a study of cytomegalovirus exposure and HLA in healthy donors. Study in general: Across 300 to 400 genotyped donors, 65% to 90% landed in the Caucasian-associated ancestry cluster.

General study points: Analyses of presence/absence relied on an assumption of roughly uniform sequencing depth across donors.

The receptor comes from a woman aged 50 to 60 in good health and CMV-seropositive. This chain connects TRBV19 to TRBJ1-1; D is perhaps TRBD1 (6 bases). The sequencing input was PBMCs. The CDR3 bases are TGTGCCAGTAGCTATGGGACACCAAACACTGAAGCTTTCTTT. It encodes CASSYGTPNTEAFF.